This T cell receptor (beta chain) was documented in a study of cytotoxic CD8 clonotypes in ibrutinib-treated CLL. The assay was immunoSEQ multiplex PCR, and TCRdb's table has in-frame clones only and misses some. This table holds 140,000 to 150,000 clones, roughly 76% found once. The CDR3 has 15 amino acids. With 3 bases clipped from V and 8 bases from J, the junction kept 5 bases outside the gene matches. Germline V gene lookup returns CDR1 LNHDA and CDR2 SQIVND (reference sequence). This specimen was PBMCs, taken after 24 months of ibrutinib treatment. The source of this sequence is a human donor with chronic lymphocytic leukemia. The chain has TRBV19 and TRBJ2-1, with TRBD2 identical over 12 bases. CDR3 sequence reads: CASSMRLAGAHEQFF. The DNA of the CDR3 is TGTGCCAGTAGTATGCGACTAGCGGGAGCCCATGAGCAGTTCTTC.